This T cell receptor beta chain emerged from a study of T cell responses to AZD1222 COVID-19 vaccine. Whole-study results and caveats: There were vaccine-associated CD4 TCRs across spike, dominant at 160-218 and 743-854. Repertoires were sampled only after the peak T cell response. Seropositivity was recorded at baseline in only a handful of AZD1222 recipients.

Assay: immunoSEQ multiplex PCR; the TCRdb copy retains only in-frame clones and omits some. The data contain some 120,000 clones, about 90% of them singletons. Notes on this clone: Its antigen is not identified.

Germline V CDR1 and CDR2: SGHRS, YFSETQ. Germline trimming cut 3 bases from V and 3 bases from J; bases unmatched to any gene: 5. CDR3 size: 15 residues. The chain employs TRBV5-1 and TRBJ2-1; 8 positions match TRBD1. The sequencing here drew on peripheral blood, taken on day 0 of AZD1222 vaccination. This sequence was found in an adult in good health. The chain's CDR3 is CASSYGTGLYNEQFF. In DNA, the CDR3 is TGCGCCAGCAGCTACGGGACAGGCCTCTACAATGAGCAGTTCTTC.